This is a list of T cell receptor beta chains from one sample in a study of shared clonotypes between healthy human individuals. Sequenced by immunoSEQ multiplex PCR; TCRdb stores in-frame clones only, minus some. The sample lists about 1.5 million clones; 95% to 99% were seen once. Sequencing was carried out using naive CD4+ T cells sorted from blood. These receptors originate from a man aged 25-45 years in good health. Both conserved end residues are part of each CDR3. D genes are given only for firm matches. Expanded clones get a size class; other rows say once, few or many, or leave the size out.

J,size,V,D,CDR3,DNA
TRBJ2-2,.,TRBV19,TRBD2,CASSILAGGSGELFF,TGTGCCAGTAGTATATTAGCGGGAGGGTCCGGGGAGCTGTTTTTT
TRBJ1-1,.,TRBV18,.,CASSPITTTGNTEAFF,TGTGCCAGCTCACCAATAACAACAACGGGTAACACTGAAGCTTTCTTT
TRBJ2-7,.,TRBV6-1,.,CASSMETITYEQYF,TGTGCCAGCAGTATGGAGACAATAACCTACGAGCAGTACTTC
TRBJ1-5,.,TRBV19,.,CASSISGASTAGQPQHF,TGTGCCAGTAGTATATCGGGGGCCTCCACCGCCGGTCAGCCCCAGCATTTT
TRBJ1-1,.,TRBV18,.,CASSLPENTEAFF,TGTGCCAGCTCACTCCCCGAGAACACTGAAGCTTTCTTT
TRBJ2-2,.,TRBV5-1,.,CASSFDGPNTGELFF,TGCGCCAGCAGCTTTGACGGGCCTAACACCGGGGAGCTGTTTTTT
TRBJ1-6,.,TRBV11-2,.,CASSSIEARVPLHF,TGTGCCAGCAGCTCGATAGAAGCCAGGGTTCCTCTCCACTTT
TRBJ2-7,.,TRBV12-2,.,CASRLGGLAGASYEQYF,TGTGCAAGTCGCTTAGGGGGACTAGCGGGAGCCTCCTACGAGCAGTACTTC
TRBJ2-3,.,TRBV28,.,CASSMGFGTDTQYF,TGTGCCAGCTCAATGGGGTTCGGCACAGATACGCAGTATTTT
TRBJ2-6,.,TRBV27,.,CASGVAGANVLTF,TGTGCCAGCGGAGTTGCTGGGGCCAACGTCCTGACTTTC
TRBJ2-7,.,TRBV2,TRBD1,CASSKETGAYEQYF,TGTGCCAGCAGTAAGGAGACAGGGGCCTACGAGCAGTACTTC
TRBJ2-1,.,TRBV7-2,.,CAIHKLARGTEQFF,TGTGCCATCCATAAACTAGCTCGGGGCACTGAGCAGTTCTTC
TRBJ1-2,.,TRBV6-5,.,CASRNIYGYTF,TGTGCCAGCAGAAACATCTATGGCTACACCTTC
TRBJ1-5,.,TRBV27,.,CASSLRRGGQPQHF,TGTGCCAGCAGTTTACGCAGGGGCGGCCAGCCCCAGCATTTT
TRBJ1-1,.,TRBV2,.,CASSEGRGTEAFF,TGTGCCAGCAGTGAGGGGAGGGGGACTGAAGCTTTCTTT
TRBJ2-4,.,TRBV28,.,CASSVPVLGKNIQYF,TGTGCCAGCAGTGTCCCAGTGCTCGGCAAAAACATTCAGTACTTC
TRBJ1-1,once,TRBV14,TRBD1,CASSPPGTGLRNTEAFF,TGTGCCAGCAGCCCCCCGGGGACAGGTCTAAGGAACACTGAAGCTTTCTTT
TRBJ1-2,.,TRBV28,.,CASSYPPGGYTF,TGTGCCAGCAGTTACCCTCCGGGGGGCTACACCTTC
TRBJ2-7,once,TRBV18,.,CASSPPISTRGEQYF,TGTGCCAGCTCACCACCTATCTCTACTCGAGGCGAGCAGTACTTC
TRBJ1-1,.,TRBV20-1,.,CSARGGIEAFF,TGCAGTGCTAGGGGGGGGATTGAAGCTTTCTTT
TRBJ2-7,.,TRBV11-2,TRBD2,CASSLESPILIAGGPYEQYF,TGTGCCAGCAGCTTAGAGTCCCCTATTTTGATAGCGGGAGGGCCTTACGAGCAGTACTTC
TRBJ1-2,.,TRBV2,.,CASSARTNYGYTF,TGTGCCAGCAGTGCCAGAACTAACTATGGCTACACCTTC
TRBJ2-5,.,TRBV20-1,.,CSARELETQYF,TGCAGTGCTAGAGAGCTGGAGACCCAGTACTTC
TRBJ2-7,.,TRBV10-3,TRBD2,CAISDSGRAGSYEQYF,TGTGCCATCAGTGATAGCGGGAGGGCCGGTTCCTACGAGCAGTACTTC
TRBJ2-2,.,TRBV9,.,CASSLRTNTGELFF,TGTGCCAGCAGCCTCCGAACGAACACCGGGGAGCTGTTTTTT
TRBJ2-1,.,TRBV10-1,TRBD2,CASSGASGRGNEQFF,TGCGCCAGCAGTGGGGCTAGCGGGAGGGGGAATGAGCAGTTCTTC
TRBJ2-7,.,TRBV18,.,CASSPPGPRWKYEQYF,TGTGCCAGCTCACCGCCAGGGCCGCGGTGGAAATACGAGCAGTACTTC
TRBJ2-2,.,TRBV5-1,TRBD2,CASSWTGGTTGELFF,TGCGCCAGCAGCTGGACCGGGGGGACCACCGGGGAGCTGTTTTTT
TRBJ1-5,.,TRBV28,.,CATGGGGDNQPQHF,TGTGCCACCGGCGGCGGGGGGGACAATCAGCCCCAGCATTTT
TRBJ1-4,.,TRBV9,.,CASSGGLGEKLFF,TGTGCCAGCAGCGGTGGACTGGGAGAAAAACTGTTTTTT
TRBJ2-7,.,TRBV5-4,.,CASSLATGLLRHEQYF,TGTGCCAGCAGCTTGGCAACAGGGCTCCTTAGGCACGAGCAGTACTTC
TRBJ2-5,.,TRBV11-2,.,CASSYARRTNGETQYF,TGTGCCAGCAGCTACGCTCGCAGGACTAACGGGGAGACCCAGTACTTC
TRBJ1-1,.,TRBV18,.,CASSPPGRPDTEAFF,TGTGCCAGCTCACCACCGGGACGTCCTGACACTGAAGCTTTCTTT
TRBJ2-5,once,TRBV5-8,.,CASSLRTQETQYF,TGTGCCAGCAGCTTAAGGACACAAGAGACCCAGTACTTC
TRBJ2-1,.,TRBV6-5,.,CASSRDTYNEQFF,TGTGCCAGCAGCCGGGACACTTACAATGAGCAGTTCTTC
TRBJ2-3,.,TRBV27,.,CASSFRDTDTQYF,TGTGCCAGCAGTTTCAGGGACACAGATACGCAGTATTTT
TRBJ2-7,.,TRBV5-1,TRBD1,CASSLTRDRGMTYEQYF,TGCGCCAGCAGCTTGACCCGGGACAGGGGGATGACCTACGAGCAGTACTTC
TRBJ2-1,.,TRBV21-1,.,CASSKEDGDRSYNEQFF,TGTGCCAGCAGCAAGGAGGACGGGGACAGATCCTACAATGAGCAGTTCTTC
TRBJ2-7,.,TRBV14,.,CASSPYPRGSYEQYF,TGTGCCAGCAGCCCATATCCAAGGGGGTCCTACGAGCAGTACTTC
TRBJ2-7,.,TRBV7-8,TRBD1,CASSPAWDSPSYEQYF,TGTGCCAGCAGCCCCGCGTGGGACAGCCCATCCTACGAGCAGTACTTC
TRBJ2-7,.,TRBV5-1,TRBD2,CASSLGTSGSSEQYF,TGCGCCAGCAGCTTGGGGACTAGCGGGAGTTCCGAGCAGTACTTC
TRBJ2-7,.,TRBV7-9,TRBD2,CASTLAGGPYEQYF,TGTGCCAGCACCTTAGCGGGAGGCCCCTACGAGCAGTACTTC